This TCR beta chain was captured in a study of T cell repertoires in cytomegalovirus infection. The study's findings and limits: HLA-C-restricted TCR beta clonotypes specific for CMV led the ex vivo response.

Comment on this clonotype: Its specificity is unknown.

The length of the CDR3 is 17 residues. V lost 0 bases, J lost 2 bases, and 15 bases lay in between. TCRdb re-derived calls from the reads in MiXCR, one entry per CDR3 protein. The data contain about 830,000 distinct CDR3 sequences, around a third of them singletons. This chain connects TRBV23-1 to TRBJ2-3; no clear D. TRBV23-1 is noted as an ORF with a role that remains uncertain. Material: cultured CD8+ T cells from PBMCs, obtained from culture after CMV antigen stimulation. This TCR was sampled from a human donor in good health (CMV status not recorded). Some clones in this sample may be carry-over from other donors' samples. In DNA form, the CDR3 reads TGCGCCAGCAGTCAATCGCGTCCAGGCCACCACACAGATACGCAGTATTTT. It codes for CASSQSRPGHHTDTQYF.